This entry describes one T cell receptor beta chain. Its cognate antigen is unknown. With V trimmed by 10 bases and J by 0 bases, 27 bases remained unmatched. The V gene's germline CDR1 is MDHEN and CDR2 SYDVKM. This CDR3 has 20 amino acids. TCRdb keeps only in-frame clones here, not all; method: immunoSEQ multiplex PCR. This table has tens of thousands of clones, 85% to 95% appearing once. The sample comes from a study of graft-versus-host responses after intestinal transplantation. Study-level information: The whole recipient group had anti-thymocyte globulin induction followed by tacrolimus and steroids for around 3 years. Study results and caveats: The authors found GvH clones in recipient marrow, some appearing first in ileum or blood. Allograft graft-versus-host to host-versus-graft clonal ratios ran high in patients with graft-donor T cell macrochimerism. Researchers found peak circulating GvH clone levels linked to early post-transplant HvG declines.

The TCR was taken from a human patient who received an intestinal transplant, so some T cells may come from the graft donor. V and J are TRBV28 and TRBJ2-7; 7 bases match TRBD2. Sequencing was performed on PBMCs, taken about 260 days after intestinal transplant. As DNA, the CDR3 is TGTGCCACCCTCAGGAGCGGGACCGCCCGAAAACTTCTAAGCTCCTACGAGCAGTACTTC. Translating gives CATLRSGTARKLLSSYEQYF. Drawing the rest from reference TRBV28 and TRBJ2-7, the complete variable domain is DVKVTQSSRYLVKRTGEKVFLECVQDMDHENMFWYRQDPGLGLRLIYFSYDVKMKEKGDIPEGYSVSREKKERFSLILESASTNQTSMYLCATLRSGTARKLLSSYEQYFGPGTRLTVT.